These 21 T cell receptor beta chains originate from one sample sequenced in a study of breast tumors, draining lymph nodes, adjacent tissues. Axillary draining lymph nodes of breast cancer patients supplied the node samples. TCRdb analysed the multiplex PCR reads with MiXCR anew, one entry per CDR3 protein. The sample lists 130,000 or so distinct CDR3 sequences; about 22% were seen once. Sequencing used axillary lymph node tissue. These TCRs come from a female donor with breast cancer. Some clones in this sample may be carry-over from other donors' samples.

This clonotype was recorded a few times. A much larger clone sits a single nucleotide away, making a read error possible. The CDR3 loop is CASREWEAAGGIETQYF. CDR3 in DNA: TGTGCCAGCAGAGAATGGGAGGCAGCGGGAGGGATTGAGACCCAGTACTTC. The chain employs TRBV6-1 and TRBJ2-5, with 10 bases identical to TRBD2. This CDR3 comprises 17 residues. Germline V gene lookup returns CDR1 MNHNS and CDR2 SASEGT. The junction had 15 bases not matched to a gene; V was cut back by 6 bases and J by 5 bases.

This clonotype has at least ten counts. The chain carries TRBV29-1 and TRBJ2-1; D is possibly TRBD1 (6 bases). The V and J ends lost 5 bases and 4 bases respectively, with 12 bases between them. The CDR3 consists of 13 residues. In germline, CDR1 is SQVTM, CDR2 ANQGSEA. The CDR3 DNA follows: TGCAGCGTTTCTCAGGGGACATACAATGAGCAGTTCTTC. It yields the protein CSVSQGTYNEQFF.

This clonotype has at least ten counts. This rearrangement joins TRBV11-2 to TRBJ2-1; 8 bases align to TRBD1. This CDR3 has 12 residues. With V trimmed by 0 bases and J by 12 bases, 1 base remained unmatched. Germline V gives CDR1 SGHAT, CDR2 FQNNGV. The CDR3 DNA reads as TGTGCCAGCAGCTTAGACGGACAGGGGCAGTTCTTC. As protein: CASSLDGQGQFF.

Many counts were recorded for this clonotype. The chain has TRBV7-3 and TRBJ2-3; 8 bases are a match to TRBD2. J was trimmed by 5 bases and V by 2 bases; bases with no gene match: 9. Germline V gives CDR1 SGHTA, CDR2 FQGTGA. This CDR3 comprises 16 residues. CDR3 sequence (DNA): TGTGCCAGCAGCTTACATGCAGCGGGAGCTTTAGATACGCAGTATTTT. Protein: CASSLHAAGALDTQYF. Filled out from reference TRBV7-3 and TRBJ2-3, the complete variable domain reads GAGVSQTPSNKVTEKGKYVELRCDPISGHTALYWYRQSLGQGPEFLIYFQGTGAADDSGLPNDRFFAVRPEGSVSTLKIQRTERGDSAVYLCASSLHAAGALDTQYFGPGTRLTVL.

This clonotype was observed at least ten times. The V call is TRBV4-1, the J call TRBJ1-5, with TRBD1 identical over 7 bases. The junction had 9 bases not matched to a gene; V was cut back by 0 bases and J by 7 bases. CDR3 length: 16 residues. Germline V lookup: CDR1 MGHRA, CDR2 YSYEKL. For the CDR3, the DNA is TGCGCCAGCAGCCAAGATGATAGACAGGGCAGGCAGCCCCAGCATTTT. The encoded protein is CASSQDDRQGRQPQHF.

This clonotype came up many times. The genes are TRBV7-9 and TRBJ1-5; TRBD1 agrees at 9 bases. V gave up 5 bases and J gave up 3 bases; unmatched junction bases: 5. The CDR3 length is 15 residues. The germline V gene has CDR1 SEHNR and CDR2 FQNEAQ (reference sequence). The CDR3 coding sequence is TGTGCCAGCAGCGCCGGGACAGGGTACAATCAGCCCCAGCATTTT. Translating gives CASSAGTGYNQPQHF.

In its sample, this clonotype was seen many times. The chain employs TRBV20-1 and TRBJ1-2; TRBD1 agrees at 10 bases. V lost 4 bases to trimming and J lost 4 bases; unmatched junction nucleotides: 6. The germline CDR1 and CDR2 sequences are DFQATT and SNEGSKA (reference sequence). The CDR3 loop spans 14 amino acids. The CDR3 nucleotides read TGCAGTGCTAATACCGGGACAGGGGCCTATGGCTACACCTTC. Its translation is CSANTGTGAYGYTF.

In this sample, this clonotype turned up many times. The genes are TRBV6-2 or TRBV6-3 and TRBJ2-1; 8 positions agree with TRBD1. The CDR3 contains 12 residues. Trimming cost V 5 bases and J 8 bases; bases outside gene matches: 2. Per the germline V gene, CDR1 is MNHEY and CDR2 is SVGEGT. CDR3 nucleotides: TGTGCCAGCAGTGAGACAGGGGATGAGCAGTTCTTC. It specifies CASSETGDEQFF.

This clonotype was seen at least ten times. The V gene is TRBV7-2, the J gene TRBJ2-7; D remains ambiguous. V was clipped by 6 bases and J by 1 base, with 10 bases between them. The CDR3 totals 13 residues. Germline V lookup: CDR1 SGHTA, CDR2 FQGNSA. DNA for the CDR3: TGTGCCAGCAGTTCAGACGGATCCTACGAGCAGTACTTC. This sequence encodes CASSSDGSYEQYF. Using reference TRBV7-2 and TRBJ2-7 for the parts outside the CDR3, the full variable domain is GAGVSQSPSNKVTEKGKDVELRCDPISGHTALYWYRQSLGQGLEFLIYFQGNSAPDKSGLPSDRFSAERTGGSVSTLTIQRTQQEDSAVYLCASSSDGSYEQYFGPGTRLTVT.

V usage is TRBV28 and J usage is TRBJ1-5; 9 positions match TRBD1. The CDR3 runs 15 residues. The V gene end was trimmed by 5 bases and the J gene end by 2 bases; junction bases not matched to a gene: 4. CDR1 is MDHEN and CDR2 is SYDVKM in the germline V gene. The DNA for the CDR3 is TGTGCCAGCAGTGAACAGGGGGCAGGCAATCAGCCCCAGCATTTT. It codes for CASSEQGAGNQPQHF.

The chain carries TRBV7-9 and TRBJ1-1; D might be TRBD1 (6 bases). The CDR3 is 13 residues long. Germline V CDR1 and CDR2: SEHNR, FQNEAQ (reference sequence). The germline V and J ends were trimmed by 3 bases and 4 bases, with 9 bases remaining between them. CDR3 bases: TGTGCCAGCAGCTTCCGCAGGGGCACTGAAGCTTTCTTT. It encodes CASSFRRGTEAFF.

This clonotype was seen repeatedly, ten times or more. V usage is TRBV2 and J usage is TRBJ2-2; 9 bases are a match to TRBD2. V shed 5 bases and J 2 bases; nucleotides not matched to a gene: 3. The CDR3 is 15 amino acids. Germline V gives CDR1 SNHLY, CDR2 FYNNEI. The CDR3 DNA reads TGTGCCAGCAGTATTCTAGCGGGAAACACCGGGGAGCTGTTTTTT. This translates into CASSILAGNTGELFF.

This clonotype was recorded many times. The chain uses TRBV6-6 and TRBJ2-5; D is undetermined. The CDR3 sequence is 13 residues long. Germline CDR1 reads MNHNY; CDR2 reads SVGAGI (reference sequence). V lost 6 bases and J lost 2, with 10 bases in between. This CDR3 is CASSWRSQETQYF. The CDR3 DNA is TGTGCCAGCAGCTGGCGGTCTCAAGAGACCCAGTACTTC.

The rearrangement links TRBV11-2 to TRBJ2-2; 7 bases fit TRBD1. V was pared by 5 bases and J by 2 bases, with 14 bases of the junction left unmatched. The CDR3 sequence is 18 residues long. Germline V gene sequence: CDR1 SGHAT, CDR2 FQNNGV. CDR3 DNA: TGTGCCAGCAGCCTCGGGCTGACTCTAGGGGGCAACACCGGGGAGCTGTTTTTT. Translation gives CASSLGLTLGGNTGELFF.

This clonotype came up many times. V gene TRBV2 combines with J gene TRBJ2-1, with TRBD1 matching 7 bases. Trimming cost V 3 bases and J 4 bases; bases outside gene matches: 0. Germline values: CDR1 SNHLY, CDR2 FYNNEI. This CDR3 has 13 amino acids. Here the CDR3 reads CASSEGQYNEQFF. CDR3 sequence (DNA): TGTGCCAGCAGTGAGGGACAGTACAATGAGCAGTTCTTC.

This clonotype was recorded at least ten times. The V call is TRBV7-8, the J call TRBJ2-7; 13 bases align to TRBD2. Germline V gene lookup returns CDR1 SGHVS and CDR2 FQNEAQ. CDR3 length equals 16 residues. V shed 1 base and J 2 bases; nucleotides not matched to a gene: 2. CDR3 nucleotides: TGTGCCAGCAGCTTAGGGGGACTAGCGGGGACCTACGAGCAGTACTTC. Residues: CASSLGGLAGTYEQYF.

As to this clonotype: This may be a read error, as it is one base from a much larger clone. The V call is TRBV5-1, the J call TRBJ2-3, with D perhaps TRBD2 (7 bases). The germline gives CDR1 SGHRS, CDR2 YFSETQ. The CDR3 covers 14 residues. Between the trimmed V and J ends, which lost 5 bases and 4 bases, there was a span of 14 bases. Here the CDR3 DNA reads TGCGCCAGCAGAGGGGGGGGGTGGTCAGATACGCAGTATTTT. Translation: CASRGGGWSDTQYF.

J is TRBJ1-1 and V is TRBV5-4, with a tentative D call TRBD1 (6 bases). V dropped 4 bases and J dropped 6 bases, with 13 bases sitting between them. The germline V gene encodes CDR1 SGHNT and CDR2 YYREEE (reference sequence). The CDR3 spans 13 residues. DNA of the CDR3: TGTGCCAGCAGCAAAGGGGGAGAGGCTGAAGCTTTCTTT. It specifies CASSKGGEAEAFF.

Comments on this clonotype: The junction departs from germline at one end; a sequencing error may be responsible. The chain employs TRBV30 and TRBJ2-3; 11 nucleotides align to TRBD1. This CDR3 has 17 residues. The germline gives CDR1 GTSNPN, CDR2 SVGIG (reference sequence). In DNA, the CDR3 is TGTACCTGGAGTGTCCACAGGACAGGGGGCACGACAGATACGCAGTATTTT. As protein: CTWSVHRTGGTTDTQYF.

This clonotype was found many times. The CDR3 reads CASSTGTGGFQPQHF. The CDR3 DNA reads TGTGCCAGCAGCACCGGGACAGGGGGTTTCCAGCCCCAGCATTTT. The V gene is TRBV3-1, the J gene TRBJ1-5; 11 nucleotides line up with TRBD1. V trimming: 5 bases; J trimming: 7 bases; junction bases outside the gene matches: 7. Germline V gene data show CDR1 as LGHDT and CDR2 as YNNKEL (reference sequence). The CDR3 totals 15 residues.

This clonotype was seen ten or more times. The V call is TRBV12-3 or TRBV12-4, the J call TRBJ1-4; D unclear. This CDR3 is 14 amino acids long. Trimming removed 6 bases from V and 0 bases from J, with 8 bases in between. CDR3 amino acids: CASRGTATNEKLFF. As DNA, the CDR3 is TGTGCCAGCAGGGGCACTGCAACTAATGAAAAACTGTTTTTT.